This T cell receptor beta chain was identified in a study of T cell changes during pregnancy in multiple sclerosis. The repertoire was sequenced with immunoSEQ multiplex PCR; TCRdb's copy has only in-frame clones and lacks some. This table has roughly 49,000 clones, about nine tenths appearing once. The V gene lost 1 base and the J gene lost 7 bases, with 8 bases spanning the gap. The V gene's germline CDR1 is SEHNR and CDR2 FQNEAQ (reference sequence). This CDR3 comprises 12 residues. V gene TRBV7-9 combines with J gene TRBJ2-7; D not certain. The specimen comprised CD4+ T cells from peripheral blood mononuclear cells, sampled in the second trimester of pregnancy. The receptor was isolated from a female donor with multiple sclerosis, enrolled in a pregnancy study. The chain's CDR3 is CASSLVSGEQYF. The DNA of the CDR3 is TGTGCCAGCAGCTTAGTCTCGGGTGAGCAGTACTTC.